This TCR beta chain was retrieved from a study of T cell changes during pregnancy in multiple sclerosis. This clone was picked up one time. CDR3 length: 15 amino acids. Looked up from germline, CDR1 is SGHTA and CDR2 is FQGNSA. V gave up 5 bases and J gave up 4 bases; unmatched junction bases: 11. Clones were sequenced by immunoSEQ multiplex PCR, and TCRdb holds only the in-frame ones, with some missing. The profile covers around 21,000 clones, with about 89% appearing a single time and approximately 6.3% taken by the ten largest. The TCR sequence derives from a female donor with multiple sclerosis, enrolled in a pregnancy study. Sequencing was performed on CD8+ T cells from peripheral blood mononuclear cells, taken in the first trimester of pregnancy. The chain carries TRBV7-2 and TRBJ2-7; 7 nucleotides agree with TRBD2. CDR3 nucleotide sequence: TGTGCCAGCAGCCCGCTGGCGGGAGTGGGGTACGAGCAGTACTTC. Encoded protein: CASSPLAGVGYEQYF.